The source of this T cell receptor beta chain is a study of T cell responses to AZD1222 COVID-19 vaccine. Details on this clone: Its antigen is unidentified.

The CDR3 loop spans 12 amino acids. Only in-frame clones appear in the TCRdb table, and some are missing; sequencing was by immunoSEQ multiplex PCR. The sample holds over 150,000 clones, roughly nine tenths seen once. Whole-study results and caveats: Receipt of two AZD1222 doses was followed by a rise in Spike-specific TCR breadth and depth.

The rearrangement uses TRBV12-2 and TRBJ1-4. TRBV12-2 is labeled a pseudogene. The sequencing here drew on peripheral blood, taken on day 0 of MenACWY control vaccination. This receptor was identified in an adult in good health. The DNA of the CDR3 is TGTGCAAGTCCCCGTAAGGAGGAAAAACTGTTTTTT. It encodes CASPRKEEKLFF.